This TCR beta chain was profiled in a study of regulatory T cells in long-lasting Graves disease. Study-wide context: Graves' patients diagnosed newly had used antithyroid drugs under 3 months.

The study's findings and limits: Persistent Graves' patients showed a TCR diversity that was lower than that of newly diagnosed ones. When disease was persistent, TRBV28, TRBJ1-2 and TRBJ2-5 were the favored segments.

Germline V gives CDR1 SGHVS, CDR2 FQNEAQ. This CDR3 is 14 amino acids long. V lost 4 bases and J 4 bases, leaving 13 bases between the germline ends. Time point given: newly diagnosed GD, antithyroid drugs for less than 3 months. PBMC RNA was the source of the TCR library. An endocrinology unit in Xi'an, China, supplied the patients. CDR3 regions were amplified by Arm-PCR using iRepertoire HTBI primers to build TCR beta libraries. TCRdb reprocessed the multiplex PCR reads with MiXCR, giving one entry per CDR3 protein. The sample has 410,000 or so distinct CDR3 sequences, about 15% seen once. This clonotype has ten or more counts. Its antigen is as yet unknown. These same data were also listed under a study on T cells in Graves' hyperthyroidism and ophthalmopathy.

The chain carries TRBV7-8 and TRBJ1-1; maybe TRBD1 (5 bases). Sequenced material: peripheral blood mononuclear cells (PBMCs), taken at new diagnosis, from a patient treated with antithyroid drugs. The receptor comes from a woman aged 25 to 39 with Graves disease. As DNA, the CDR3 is TGTGCCAGCAGCTCGGGGGGTTTTAGCACTGAAGCTTTCTTT. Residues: CASSSGGFSTEAFF.